This is a list of T cell receptor beta chains from one sample in a study of blood T cell repertoires in COVID-19. Profiling relied on immunoSEQ multiplex PCR, and the TCRdb table lists in-frame clones only, not all of them. The sample shows some 150,000 clones, around 85% of them seen only once. Sequencing was carried out using peripheral blood. Receptor source: a man in his 60s who had recovered from COVID-19. Both conserved end residues are trimmed from each CDR3. D genes are given only for firm matches. Size is omitted from some rows. Given values are once, few, many or a class for expanded clones.

>TRBV4-1|-|TRBJ2-1|-
ASSQLNSLYNEQF
>TRBV6-6|-|TRBJ1-2|-
ASTGHHFDGYT
>TRBV3-1/TRBV3-2|-|TRBJ1-5|-
ASSPLTGSNQPQH
>TRBV27|-|TRBJ2-3|-
ASSDRTIRGTDTQY
>TRBV4-3|TRBD1|TRBJ2-5|once
ASSQDWAGGLETQY
>TRBV12-3/TRBV12-4|TRBD2|TRBJ2-7|-
ASNSGRAYEQY
>TRBV25-1|-|TRBJ2-1|-
ASSVGRGFYNEQF
>TRBV9|TRBD1|TRBJ1-4|once
ASSVSGTGGGNEKLF
>TRBV6-2/TRBV6-3|-|TRBJ2-6|-
ASSYVRDKGPSGANVLT
>TRBV19|TRBD1|TRBJ2-1|-
ASAGTGGVNEQF
>TRBV5-5|-|TRBJ2-1|-
ASSVLTYNEQF
>TRBV5-4|-|TRBJ2-2|-
ASSPAIGGVSTALF
>TRBV11-3|-|TRBJ2-5|-
ASSASEGETQY
>TRBV6-5|TRBD1|TRBJ2-7|-
ASSYSATGNSYEQY
>TRBV6-5|TRBD1|TRBJ1-6|-
ASSYGTGEGSPLH
>TRBV30|-|TRBJ1-1|-
AWEWRENTEAF
>TRBV5-1|-|TRBJ1-4|-
ASRAGTTNEKLF
>TRBV27|TRBD1|TRBJ1-2|-
ASSRTGFGGYGYT
>TRBV9|TRBD2|TRBJ2-1|-
ASSVVWGGDEQF
>TRBV19|-|TRBJ1-3|-
ASSTPGLSSGNTIY
>TRBV7-9|TRBD1|TRBJ2-7|many
ASSFKPSPTGSDYEQY
>TRBV19|-|TRBJ1-6|once
ASNPGYQLGSYNSPLH
>TRBV6-2/TRBV6-3|-|TRBJ1-1|-
ASSRLSGTEAF
>TRBV9|-|TRBJ1-1|-
ASSATSATEAF
>TRBV19|TRBD1|TRBJ2-7|-
ASSIASRGSYEQY
>TRBV11-3|TRBD1|TRBJ1-6|-
ASSKPGQGPSSYNSPLH
>TRBV9|-|TRBJ2-4|-
ASSPRGDSKNIQY
>TRBV7-7|TRBD2|TRBJ2-3|-
ASSQSGGGTDTQY
>TRBV30|TRBD2|TRBJ2-3|-
AWSVGRASGERDTQY
>TRBV7-6|TRBD1|TRBJ2-2|-
ASSAGTANTGELF
>TRBV19|-|TRBJ1-1|-
ASSIYRANTEAF
>TRBV2|TRBD1|TRBJ1-2|-
ASRWTGYGYT
>TRBV2|-|TRBJ1-2|few
ASRPTGSHGYT
>TRBV7-2|-|TRBJ2-1|-
ASRRGIYNEQF
>TRBV24-1|-|TRBJ1-1|once
ATSDAGLTEAF
>TRBV19|TRBD1|TRBJ2-1|-
ASSIDRGHDNEQF
>TRBV6-4|-|TRBJ1-1|few
ASSFGQNTEAF
>TRBV25-1|-|TRBJ1-2|-
ASSAQGSRYGYT
>TRBV7-3|TRBD1|TRBJ1-1|-
ASSLDRDGEAF
>TRBV9|-|TRBJ2-1|-
ASSVTSSYNEQF
>TRBV24-1|-|TRBJ2-3|-
ATSDFPGDTQY
>TRBV19|TRBD1|TRBJ1-1|-
ASSIVLQGSTEAF
>TRBV29-1|-|TRBJ1-2|medium-sized
SVYVGGYYGYT
>TRBV6-1|TRBD1|TRBJ2-1|-
ASSQGTGRGNEQF
>TRBV5-5|-|TRBJ2-7|-
ASSLYGGPEQY
>TRBV5-1|-|TRBJ2-3|-
ASSLGTPGDTQY
>TRBV18|-|TRBJ1-5|-
ASSSNQGNQPQH
>TRBV3-1/TRBV3-2|TRBD2|TRBJ2-7|-
ASSQAPYERETGSSSYEQY
>TRBV3-1/TRBV3-2|-|TRBJ2-1|-
ASSQEKRGNEQF